This T cell receptor (beta chain) was observed in a study of beta chain features in type 1 diabetes (dated by TCRdb to between 2017 and 2018). About the full investigation: Patients and healthy donors did not differ in mean age, gender distribution, total cell number or subset yield. In the study, TCRB repertoires of sorted circulating CD4+ T cell subsets from recently diagnosed type 1 diabetes patients were compared with those of matched healthy donors. A total of 107,917,701 sorted cells were examined across all samples, and the number of cells per subset was strongly correlated with RNA yield. Regulatory and stem cell-like memory subsets were isolated from only 8 patients and roughly 8 healthy donors, whereas naive and central memory subsets came from all 30 or so donors. General study outcomes and caveats: Patients with type 1 diabetes made fewer insertions and deleted more nucleotides at VDJ recombination sites, implying thymic rearrangement abnormalities. Sequencing cDNA rather than genomic DNA could over-represent highly expressing activated cells, although activation and CD3 levels did not differ between groups. Type 1 diabetes patients showed a moderate but significant shortening of TCRB CDR3 length in all four CD4+ subsets. Naive, central memory and regulatory TCRB repertoires appeared more similar among patients than among healthy donors. HLA sub-analyses involved small numbers of individuals, so any influence of HLA type on TCRB rearrangement remained unresolved. PCR might favor shorter templates, but patient and control samples were amplified and corrected together, so any skew would affect both groups equally.

CDR1 and CDR2 are drawn from the germline V gene: KGHSH, LQKENI. V trim: 3 bases; J trim: 2 bases; unmatched bases: 11. The CDR3 holds 19 amino acids from the cysteine to the phenylalanine. Only the CDR3 DNA is retained, 57 bases long and in frame from the first base. This clone occurred a few times. What this receptor recognizes is not known. No per-base quality is available; no much larger clone lies one base away. Each donor gave one peripheral blood draw, averaging around 120 mL, which was collected into heparinised tubes. A BD FACSAria II and a panel including CD45RO, CCR7, CD25, CD127, CD95 and CD27 were used to sort naive, central memory, regulatory and stem cell-like memory CD4+ T cells. Purity was above 98% for every sorted population. PBMCs were isolated immediately by Lymphoprep density gradient centrifugation and stained directly without culture. So that batch effects would be minimized, each experiment stained and sorted samples in pairs, pairing one healthy donor with one patient.

All of the isolated RNA was reverse transcribed with the High Capacity cDNA Reverse Transcription Kit, so expressed TCRB transcripts were sequenced. Deep immunoSEQ sequencing was applied to naive, central memory and regulatory T cell samples, giving an average of roughly 3.5 million total reads per sample. Sorted cells were lysed in RLT buffer, and RNA was extracted using DNase-treated RNeasy Micro or Mini kits according to cell number. To prevent cross-contamination, every cell subset was processed on its own, while patient and healthy donor samples were processed together. Using the immunoSEQ multiplex PCR, TCRB sequences were amplified from cDNA into 87-bp fragments spanning the CDR3 region. Amplicons were sequenced on the Illumina HiSeq platform. Processing in the source paper ran as follows. Synthetic template baselines were used to correct PCR bias computationally, reads within Hamming distance 2 were collapsed together, and singletons that could not be merged were discarded. By aligning reads against IMGT, V, D and J genes, CDR3 length, and insertions or deletions at six rearrangement sites were assigned. Clonotype counts were normalized to sorted cell number within each subset before computing true diversity and Gini coefficients with the tcR R package. The overlap coefficient, calculated on TCRB nucleotide sequences, was used to quantify repertoire sharing. Out-of-frame TCRB sequences from naive cells were analyzed as a proxy for the pre-selection repertoire. In TCRdb, the immuneACCESS table is reduced to in-frame sequences with V and J assigned. These tables do not hold every clone; where another copy was compared, an unresolved V gene accounts for under half, and the others remain unexplained. V, J and clone size are those of that table, while D and trimming were read from the DNA. A total of fewer than 900,000 clones appear in this sample, about a sixth of them only once. In total, the top ten clones hold around 0.02% of the sample.

Here the chain combines TRBV18 and TRBJ2-2, with 11 middle bases fitting TRBD2. The material sequenced was naive CD4+ T cells from blood. The cell subset or site label on this specimen signifies: true naive CD4+ T cells. The sequence came from a woman aged 18-29 years in good health. The bases are TGTGCCAGCTCACCGCGGCTAGCGGGAGGACCGCTTAACACCGGGGAGCTGTTTTTT. Translated, it gives CASSPRLAGGPLNTGELFF.